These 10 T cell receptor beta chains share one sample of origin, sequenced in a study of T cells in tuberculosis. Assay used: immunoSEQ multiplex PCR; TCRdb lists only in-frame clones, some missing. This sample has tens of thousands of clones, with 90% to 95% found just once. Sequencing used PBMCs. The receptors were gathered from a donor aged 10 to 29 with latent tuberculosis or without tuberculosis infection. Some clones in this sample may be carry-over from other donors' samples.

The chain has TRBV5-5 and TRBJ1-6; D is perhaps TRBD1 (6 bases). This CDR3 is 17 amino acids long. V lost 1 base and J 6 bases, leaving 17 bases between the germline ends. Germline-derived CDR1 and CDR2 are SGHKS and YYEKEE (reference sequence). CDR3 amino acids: CASSLSSGQNFNSPLHF. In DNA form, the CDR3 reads TGTGCCAGCAGCTTGTCCTCAGGACAGAACTTTAATTCACCCCTCCACTTT.

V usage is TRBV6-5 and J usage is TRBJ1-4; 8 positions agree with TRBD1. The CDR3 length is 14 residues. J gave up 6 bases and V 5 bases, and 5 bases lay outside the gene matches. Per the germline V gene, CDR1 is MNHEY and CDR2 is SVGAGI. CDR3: CASSRTGTYEKLFF. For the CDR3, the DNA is TGTGCCAGCAGTCGGACAGGGACGTATGAAAAACTGTTTTTT.

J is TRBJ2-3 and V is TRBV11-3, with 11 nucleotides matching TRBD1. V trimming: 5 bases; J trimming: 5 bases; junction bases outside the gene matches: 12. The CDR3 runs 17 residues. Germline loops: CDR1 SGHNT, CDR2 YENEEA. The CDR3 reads CASSPSFGQGARDTQYF. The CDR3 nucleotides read TGTGCCAGCAGCCCGTCCTTTGGACAGGGGGCCCGAGATACGCAGTATTTT. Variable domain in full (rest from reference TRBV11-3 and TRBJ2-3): EAGVVQSPRYKIIEKKQPVAFWCNPISGHNTLYWYLQNLGQGPELLIRYENEEAVDDSQLPKDRFSAERLKGVDSTLKIQPAELGDSAVYLCASSPSFGQGARDTQYFGPGTRLTVL.

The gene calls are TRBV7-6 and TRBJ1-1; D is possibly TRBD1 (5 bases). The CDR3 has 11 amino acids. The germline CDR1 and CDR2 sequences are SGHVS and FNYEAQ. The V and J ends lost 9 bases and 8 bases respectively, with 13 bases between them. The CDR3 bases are TGTGCCAGTAACATGGGGGGGGAAGCTTTCTTT. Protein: CASNMGGEAFF.

CDR3 coding DNA: TGTGCCAGTAGTTCCCGGGACAGGGGCGTGAATGGCTACACCTTC. Its protein is CASSSRDRGVNGYTF. The chain employs TRBV19 and TRBJ1-2; TRBD1 matches 10 bases. The germline gives CDR1 LNHDA, CDR2 SQIVND (reference sequence). The CDR3 has 15 amino acids. The trim removed 5 bases at V and 6 bases at J, leaving 9 bases unmatched.

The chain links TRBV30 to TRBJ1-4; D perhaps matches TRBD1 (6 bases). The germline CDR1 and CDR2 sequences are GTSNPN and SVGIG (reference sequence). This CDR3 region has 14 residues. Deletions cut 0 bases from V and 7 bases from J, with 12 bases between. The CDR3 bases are TGTGCCTGGAGTGTTGTAGGGGGTCGTGAAAAACTGTTTTTT. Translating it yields CAWSVVGGREKLFF.

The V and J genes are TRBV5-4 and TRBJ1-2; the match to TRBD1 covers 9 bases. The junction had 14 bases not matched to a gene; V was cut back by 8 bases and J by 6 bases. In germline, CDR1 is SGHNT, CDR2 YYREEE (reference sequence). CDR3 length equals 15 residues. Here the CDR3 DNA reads TGTGCCAGTAGCCCACACCCGACAGGGGGGAATGGCTACACCTTC. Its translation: CASSPHPTGGNGYTF.

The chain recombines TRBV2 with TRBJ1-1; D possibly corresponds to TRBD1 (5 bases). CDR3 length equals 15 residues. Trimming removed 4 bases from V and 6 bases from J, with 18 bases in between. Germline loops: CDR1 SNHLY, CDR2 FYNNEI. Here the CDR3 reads CASSGREDTVAEAFF. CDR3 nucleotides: TGTGCCAGCAGTGGCCGGGAGGACACAGTGGCTGAAGCTTTCTTT.

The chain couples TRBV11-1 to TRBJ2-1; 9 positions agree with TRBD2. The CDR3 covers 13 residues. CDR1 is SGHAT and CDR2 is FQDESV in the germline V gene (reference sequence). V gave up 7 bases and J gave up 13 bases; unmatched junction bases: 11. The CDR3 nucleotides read TGTGCCAGCACCCCTTTGAGCGGGAGGACTCAGTTCTTC. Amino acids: CASTPLSGRTQFF.

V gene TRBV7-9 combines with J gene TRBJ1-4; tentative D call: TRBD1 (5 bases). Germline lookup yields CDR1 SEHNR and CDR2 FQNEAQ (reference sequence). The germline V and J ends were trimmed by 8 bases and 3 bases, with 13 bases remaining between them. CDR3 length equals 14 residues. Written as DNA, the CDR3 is TGTGCCAGCCGCTCGGGCAGGGCTAATGAAAAACTGTTTTTT. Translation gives CASRSGRANEKLFF.